These 13 T cell receptor beta chains originate from one sample sequenced in a study of regulatory T cells in long-lasting Graves disease. iRepertoire HTBI primers and Arm-PCR of CDR3 regions built TCR beta libraries. TCRdb used MiXCR to reprocess the multiplex PCR reads, holding one entry per CDR3 protein. Found here are about 430,000 distinct CDR3 sequences, approximately 16% of them singletons; the top ten hold about 8%. Noted time point: newly diagnosed GD, antithyroid drugs for less than 3 months. TCR sequences were obtained from RNA taken from PBMCs. The same data also went into a second study, on T cells in Graves' hyperthyroidism and ophthalmopathy.

The sample here was peripheral blood mononuclear cells (PBMCs), taken at new diagnosis, from a patient treated with antithyroid drugs. The receptor source for this set is a middle-aged woman with Graves disease.

This clonotype was observed many times. The gene calls are TRBV14 and TRBJ2-1, with TRBD2 identical over 13 bases. The CDR3 contains 18 residues. CDR1 and CDR2 from the germline V gene are SGHDN and FVKESK. V lost 3 bases to trimming and J lost 4 bases; unmatched junction nucleotides: 9. CDR3 bases: TGTGCCAGCAGCCAGGATGGACTAGCGGGAGTATGGTACAATGAGCAGTTCTTC. Encoded protein: CASSQDGLAGVWYNEQFF.

This clonotype was detected many times. The chain couples TRBV12-3 or TRBV12-4 to TRBJ2-5, with TRBD1 matching 10 bases. The CDR3 has 15 amino acids. The V and J ends lost 5 bases and 5 bases, in that order; junction bases with no gene match: 8. For the CDR3, the DNA is TGTGCCAGCAGTCCAGCAGGGACAGGGGATGAGACCCAGTACTTC. Amino acid sequence: CASSPAGTGDETQYF.

This clonotype showed up many times. The chain joins TRBV30 to TRBJ1-2, with TRBD1 matching 10 bases. Trimming at V came to 3 bases and at J to 4 bases, leaving 14 bases not matched to a gene. The CDR3 has 17 amino acids. Germline V gene sequence: CDR1 GTSNPN, CDR2 SVGIG (reference sequence). CDR3: CAWSSGTGERRSYGYTF. CDR3 coding DNA: TGTGCCTGGAGCTCCGGGACAGGGGAAAGGAGGAGCTATGGCTACACCTTC.

This chain connects TRBV20-1 to TRBJ2-1; 13 bases match TRBD2. The V gene's germline CDR1 is DFQATT and CDR2 SNEGSKA (reference sequence). The CDR3 extends over 16 amino acids. Germline trimming cut 0 bases from V and 7 bases from J; bases unmatched to any gene: 6. The CDR3 loop is CSARDPGTSGTNEQFF. The CDR3 DNA sequence: TGCAGTGCTAGAGACCCCGGGACTAGCGGGACGAATGAGCAGTTCTTC.

This clonotype was observed many times. CDR3 DNA sequence: TGTGCCAGCAGTCGAGGGACTAGCAGGTACAATGAGCAGTTCTTC. Protein: CASSRGTSRYNEQFF. This chain connects TRBV6-2 or TRBV6-3 to TRBJ2-1; 9 nucleotides agree with TRBD2. The CDR3 covers 15 residues. CDR1 and CDR2 (germline): MNHEY, SVGEGT. J was trimmed by 4 bases and V by 5 bases; bases with no gene match: 6.

This clonotype has just a few counts. The rearrangement links TRBV5-1 to TRBJ2-7, with 11 bases identical to TRBD1. The CDR3 is made up of 17 amino acids. CDR1 and CDR2 (germline): SGHRS, YFSETQ. Germline trimming cut 4 bases from V and 1 base from J; bases unmatched to any gene: 10. CDR3 amino acids: CASSENSGTGGSYEQYF. The CDR3 DNA reads as TGCGCCAGCAGCGAGAACTCCGGGACAGGGGGGTCCTACGAGCAGTACTTC.

This clonotype was picked up many times. The rearrangement uses TRBV7-8 and TRBJ1-2; a possible D gene is TRBD1 (5 bases). The length of the CDR3 is 13 residues. The ends were cut back, 5 bases at V and 5 bases at J, with 12 bases in the middle. Germline CDR1 and CDR2: SGHVS and FQNEAQ. This chain's CDR3 is CASSPRQPYGYTF. CDR3 DNA sequence: TGTGCCAGCAGCCCGAGACAGCCATATGGCTACACCTTC.

This clonotype was recorded a few times. V and J are TRBV6-5 and TRBJ2-2; a possible D gene is TRBD1 (6 bases). The CDR3 loop spans 16 amino acids. V was shortened by 2 bases and J by 3 bases, with 13 bases between the two germline ends. Germline CDR1 is MNHEY and CDR2 is SVGAGI. The CDR3 spells CASSYRLTGHTGELFF. CDR3 DNA: TGTGCCAGCAGTTACAGGCTTACAGGGCACACCGGGGAGCTGTTTTTT.

The table lists this clonotype with many counts. The V and J genes are TRBV6-1 and TRBJ2-7; possibly TRBD1 for D (6 bases). Germline V gives CDR1 MNHNS, CDR2 SASEGT. Trimming took off 5 bases at V and 4 bases at J, with 12 bases between the two ends. CDR3 length equals 13 residues. The CDR3 sequence: CASSKNRDYEQYF. As DNA, the CDR3 is TGTGCCAGCAGTAAAAACAGGGATTACGAGCAGTACTTC.

In this sample, this clonotype turned up many times. The gene calls are TRBV18 and TRBJ2-5; 9 bases are a match to TRBD2. Germline V gene sequence: CDR1 KGHSH, CDR2 LQKENI. V lost 0 bases and J lost 7; bases outside the gene matches: 9. The CDR3 loop spans 16 amino acids. The CDR3 spells CASSPPGLADGGTQYF. The CDR3 nucleotides are TGTGCCAGCTCACCACCGGGACTAGCCGACGGGGGGACCCAGTACTTC.

This clonotype was found a few times. The chain uses TRBV6-1 and TRBJ1-2; D not resolved. The CDR3 runs to 13 residues. V lost 3 bases to trimming and J lost 0 bases, with 5 bases between them. Germline CDR1 reads MNHNS; CDR2 reads SASEGT. The CDR3 sequence: CASSDLANYGYTF. For the CDR3, the DNA is TGTGCCAGCAGTGATCTGGCTAACTATGGCTACACCTTC.

This clonotype was counted ten times or more. The V call is TRBV7-8, the J call TRBJ1-5, with TRBD1 as a possible D gene (6 bases). In germline, CDR1 is SGHVS, CDR2 FQNEAQ. Trimming removed 2 bases at V and 1 base at J, with 12 bases between. The CDR3 contains 16 residues. CDR3 region: CASSLQGGRSNQPQHF. As DNA, the CDR3 is TGTGCCAGCAGCTTACAAGGGGGTAGGAGCAATCAGCCCCAGCATTTT.

CDR3 nucleotides: TGTGCCTGGAGTGTCAGCAGGGGCCCCTACGAGCAGTACTTC. Its protein is CAWSVSRGPYEQYF. This sequence joins TRBV30 and TRBJ2-7; D possibly corresponds to TRBD1 (6 bases). V gave up 0 bases and J gave up 2 bases, with 11 bases separating them. Germline CDR1 GTSNPN, CDR2 SVGIG (reference sequence). This CDR3 has 14 amino acids.